This is a list of T cell receptor beta chains from one sample in a study of Ad26.COV2.S vaccination and SARS-CoV-2 variants. Clones were sequenced by immunoSEQ multiplex PCR, and TCRdb holds only the in-frame ones, with some missing. The repertoire holds approximately 420,000 clones, approximately 88% seen once, with 3.6% in the top ten. The source material was peripheral blood, sampled in a trial of Ad26.COV2.S vaccine versus placebo. Every receptor here comes from a person aged 18-60 years who received the Ad26.COV2.S COVID-19 vaccine or a placebo. Both conserved end residues are trimmed from each CDR3. The order of the fields is V gene, J gene, clone size, CDR3 protein. For some rows the clone size is stated as once, few or many, or as a class when expanded; others skip it.

TRBV3-1/TRBV3-2,TRBJ1-5,few,ASRQTGGGQPQH
TRBV30,TRBJ1-2,.,AWSQDRGNYGYT
TRBV11-2,TRBJ2-3,once,ASSYNGGSAAFSY
TRBV21-1,TRBJ1-5,.,ASSKESGVGGRNQPQH
TRBV5-1,TRBJ1-4,.,ASRPPGAEYEKLF
TRBV5-1,TRBJ1-1,.,ASSLAPATEAF
TRBV15,TRBJ1-2,.,ATSSGTGGAAGYT
TRBV9,TRBJ2-2,.,ASSVVSGTGELF
TRBV5-1,TRBJ1-6,.,ASSPGTDNSPLH
TRBV19,TRBJ2-5,.,ASSNREGETQY
TRBV2,TRBJ2-2,.,ASSVPLGGVDTGELF
TRBV7-9,TRBJ2-7,.,ASSLGTGRPSEQY
TRBV3-1/TRBV3-2,TRBJ2-5,.,ASSQDAARETQY
TRBV7-2,TRBJ1-2,.,ASSPFNYGYT
TRBV7-2,TRBJ2-2,.,ASAWTGGETGELF
TRBV3-1/TRBV3-2,TRBJ2-5,.,ASSFIGTLGMVKHQETQY
TRBV27,TRBJ2-1,.,ASGKGPDTYNEQF
TRBV7-2,TRBJ2-5,.,ASSDRDRGMQTQY
TRBV6-2/TRBV6-3,TRBJ1-5,.,ASSKTGMHQPQH
TRBV9,TRBJ2-3,.,ASSPFFGARTDTQY
TRBV19,TRBJ2-7,.,ATGTQGSYEQY
TRBV29-1,TRBJ2-1,.,SVEGGSSYNEQF
TRBV19,TRBJ2-2,.,ASSPTGTGELF
TRBV11-2,TRBJ1-1,.,ASSVAPTGFTEAF
TRBV19,TRBJ1-4,.,ASSNRAPSEKLF
TRBV3-1/TRBV3-2,TRBJ1-4,.,ASSLTGQGNNEKLF
TRBV30,TRBJ1-5,.,AWDEQGQGNQPQH
TRBV27,TRBJ1-1,.,ASSFGGNTEAF
TRBV4-1,TRBJ1-5,.,ASSQNTYGIYSNQPQH
TRBV5-4,TRBJ1-4,.,ASSAGQGAEKLF
TRBV15,TRBJ1-3,.,ATSMGPMSSGNTIY
TRBV24-1,TRBJ1-2,.,ATSDFWWDGYGYT
TRBV21-1,TRBJ2-7,.,ASSTRDRGLHEQY
TRBV19,TRBJ2-7,.,ASSPSLGIYEQY
TRBV7-2,TRBJ2-3,.,ASSLGAPLTDTQY
TRBV6-5,TRBJ2-7,.,ASSYSRAETYEQY
TRBV9,TRBJ2-5,.,ASSVARGGSRETQY
TRBV6-5,TRBJ1-3,.,ASSYLDGNSGNTIY
TRBV7-2,TRBJ2-7,.,ASRPVASEYYEQY
TRBV18,TRBJ2-3,.,ASSPFSARTDTQY
TRBV6-5,TRBJ2-7,.,ASSPISTYSYEQY
TRBV11-2,TRBJ1-2,.,ASSLAPGRQADDT
TRBV7-9,TRBJ2-7,.,ASSLGPGLGTTYEQY
TRBV28,TRBJ2-7,once,ASTSAGRAYEQY
TRBV5-1,TRBJ2-2,.,ASSLMAGVSTGELF
TRBV12-3/TRBV12-4,TRBJ1-2,.,ASIRSGTGYT
TRBV5-6,TRBJ2-7,.,ASSLDRNYEQY
TRBV25-1,TRBJ2-7,.,ATSRGQNEQY
TRBV14,TRBJ2-7,few,ASSFIGTGRNHEQY
TRBV25-1,TRBJ1-1,.,ASSEGEGITEAF
TRBV27,TRBJ2-1,.,ASSPQGRVAGGPKGAYNEQF
TRBV2,TRBJ2-5,.,ASTGATQY
TRBV5-1,TRBJ2-3,few,ASSSPQDRGLFTTDTQY
TRBV7-2,TRBJ1-5,.,ASSYGRAQPQH